Described below is a single TCR beta chain sequence and its context. The data derive from a study of shared clonotypes between healthy human individuals. Naive CD8 cells were CD45RO-negative, positively selected for CCR7, excluding terminally differentiated effector memory CD45RA+ cells. Those who donated, Caucasian adults without exception, all lived in Nashville, Tennessee. Germline V gives CDR1 MNHEY, CDR2 SVGAGI. The CDR3 consists of 12 residues. The J segment lost 7 bases and the V segment lost 11 bases, leaving 6 bases of the junction unmatched. An assay was performed, and its level was deep. TCRdb's copy holds only in-frame clones and misses some; the assay was immunoSEQ multiplex PCR. The data contain roughly 890,000 clones, 80% to 95% of them seen just once; the ten biggest clones take up more than 20%.

This clonotype originated in a man aged 25-45 years in good health. Source material: naive CD8+ T cells sorted from blood. The chain couples TRBV6-5 to TRBJ2-1; 9 bases are a match to TRBD2. DNA for the CDR3: TGTGCCGGCGGGAGGGCCTTGAATGAGCAGTTCTTC. Translated, it gives CAGGRALNEQFF.